The 29 T cell receptor beta chains presented below share a single source sample, sequenced in a study of low-dose radiotherapy and immunotherapy resistance in tumors. Both TCRalpha and TCRbeta chains were reverse transcribed with V-gene-specific primers. TCR amplification involved approximately 20 PCR cycles with a constant-region primer and V-primer adapter. TCRdb itself ran the reads through MiXCR, one entry per CDR3 protein. The table lists 85,000 to 95,000 distinct CDR3 sequences, roughly a tenth of them singletons. The time point here: before trial treatment. Sequencing used PBMCs, obtained before treatment. Receptors were obtained from a male donor with prostate cancer.

This clonotype was recorded at least ten times. The genes are TRBV5-1 and TRBJ1-2; D is unclear. The CDR3 contains 13 residues. The V and J ends lost 2 bases and 1 base respectively, with 6 bases between them. Looked up from germline, CDR1 is SGHRS and CDR2 is YFSETQ. The CDR3 is CASSFVHNYGYTF. The CDR3 DNA reads TGCGCCAGCAGCTTCGTACATAACTATGGCTACACCTTC. Full variable domain (rest looked up from reference TRBV5-1 and TRBJ1-2): KAGVTQTPRYLIKTRGQQVTLSCSPISGHRSVSWYQQTPGQGLQFLFEYFSETQRNKGNFPGRFSGRQFSNSRSEMNVSTLELGDSALYLCASSFVHNYGYTFGSGTRLTVV.

This clonotype was detected ten times or more. The V gene is TRBV4-3, the J gene TRBJ1-2, with D possibly TRBD1 on 5 matching bases. The V end lost 0 bases, the J end lost 2 bases, and 7 bases lay between the germline ends. CDR3 length: 14 residues. In germline, CDR1 is LGHNA, CDR2 YSLEER. As DNA, the CDR3 is TGCGCCAGCAGCCAAGATACAGGAAACTATGGCTACACCTTC. Amino acids: CASSQDTGNYGYTF.

In this sample, this clonotype turned up many times. The CDR3 DNA reads as TGCAGTGCTAGAGGACTAGTAGTATCCGGGGAGCTGTTTTTT. It specifies CSARGLVVSGELFF. The chain combines TRBV20-1 with TRBJ2-2, with D perhaps matching TRBD2 (6 bases). Trimming took off 1 base at V and 6 bases at J, with 12 bases between the two ends. The CDR3 loop spans 14 amino acids. In germline, CDR1 is DFQATT, CDR2 SNEGSKA (reference sequence).

V usage is TRBV5-1 and J usage is TRBJ2-5; weak D call: TRBD1 (6 bases). CDR1 is SGHRS, CDR2 YFSETQ, per germline. V lost 2 bases to trimming and J lost 7 bases, with 12 bases between them. The length of the CDR3 is 13 residues. The CDR3 loop is CASSFGQSATQYF. DNA of the CDR3: TGCGCCAGCAGCTTCGGACAGTCGGCGACCCAGTACTTC.

This clonotype was recorded many times. The chain is built from TRBV6-5 and TRBJ2-6; D is unresolved. The CDR3 extends over 16 amino acids. Germline V lookup: CDR1 MNHEY, CDR2 SVGAGI. V shed 6 bases and J shed 4 bases, with 16 bases lying between them. CDR3 in amino acids: CASRQDRPLGANVLTF. CDR3 sequence (DNA): TGTGCCAGCAGACAAGACCGGCCACTGGGGGCCAACGTCCTGACTTTC.

This clonotype was seen many times. The rearrangement links TRBV6-5 to TRBJ2-7; a weak D match, TRBD1 (5 bases). V was clipped by 2 bases and J by 4 bases, with 15 bases between them. The CDR3 has 15 amino acids. Germline CDR1 and CDR2: MNHEY and SVGAGI. The CDR3 region is CASSYAFRQGYEQYF. CDR3 nucleotide sequence: TGTGCCAGCAGTTACGCTTTCCGCCAGGGTTACGAGCAGTACTTC.

The chain combines TRBV11-3 with TRBJ2-1; 8 nucleotides match TRBD2. CDR1 and CDR2 from the germline V gene are SGHNT and YENEEA. This CDR3 has 14 amino acids. V dropped 4 bases and J dropped 8; count of bases not matched to a gene: 7. CDR3 DNA sequence: TGTGCCAGCAGCTGGAGCGGGAGTGGGGATGAGCAGTTCTTC. This translates into CASSWSGSGDEQFF. Full variable domain (remainder filled in from reference TRBV11-3 and TRBJ2-1): EAGVVQSPRYKIIEKKQPVAFWCNPISGHNTLYWYLQNLGQGPELLIRYENEEAVDDSQLPKDRFSAERLKGVDSTLKIQPAELGDSAVYLCASSWSGSGDEQFFGPGTRLTVL.

This clonotype was observed at least ten times. The chain joins TRBV28 to TRBJ2-6, with D perhaps given as TRBD1 or TRBD2 (6 bases each). V lost 10 bases to trimming and J lost 1 base, with 20 bases between them. Germline CDR1 reads MDHEN; CDR2 reads SYDVKM. CDR3 length equals 17 residues. The CDR3 loop reads CATRLGGPISGANVLTF. The CDR3 DNA sequence: TGTGCCACCAGGCTTGGGGGGCCGATTTCTGGGGCCAACGTCCTGACTTTC.

This clonotype was observed many times. The rearrangement links TRBV5-6 to TRBJ2-7; TRBD1 agrees at 10 bases. The CDR3 is made up of 15 amino acids. Germline V gene sequence: CDR1 SGHDT, CDR2 YYEEEE. Trimming at V came to 3 bases and at J to 2 bases, leaving 5 bases not matched to a gene. CDR3 DNA: TGTGCCAGCAGCTGGGGAGGACAGGGGGCCTACGAGCAGTACTTC. As protein: CASSWGGQGAYEQYF.

On this clonotype: A read error is likely here: a far larger clone is one base away. The chain carries TRBV27 and TRBJ2-1; 9 positions match TRBD1. CDR3 length: 15 residues. Losses at the gene ends were 10 bases for V and 7 bases for J; bases not matched to a gene: 14. Per germline, CDR1 MNHEY and CDR2 SMNVEV (reference sequence). The CDR3 spells CATCDLGQGRNEQFF. The CDR3 coding sequence is TGTGCCACCTGTGACCTTGGACAGGGGAGGAATGAGCAGTTCTTC.

This clonotype was observed many times. The V gene is TRBV4-2, the J gene TRBJ2-5; no clear D. Germline V gene data show CDR1 as LGHNA and CDR2 as YNFKEQ. V lost 0 bases to trimming and J lost 2 bases, with 10 bases between them. This CDR3 is 15 amino acids long. CDR3 bases: TGTGCCAGCAGCCAAGATAAAGGGATGCAAGAGACCCAGTACTTC. This gives the protein CASSQDKGMQETQYF.

In the case of this clonotype: Because the CDR3 is missing its conserved closing phenylalanine or tryptophan, this is likely a read error. The limits of the CDR3 on the DNA are not certain, so only TCRdb's listed CDR3 is given. The V call is TRBV29-1, the J call TRBJ2-5; the table gives TRBD2 as D, unverified against the DNA. The CDR3 has 8 amino acids, counting both end residues. Germline CDR1 and CDR2: SQVTM and ANQGSEA. CDR3 protein: CSVENWAG.

This clonotype was recorded at least ten times. The chain is built from TRBV6-1 and TRBJ1-1; D unresolved. The V end was cut by 6 bases, the J end by 8 bases, with 13 bases between. In germline, CDR1 is MNHNS, CDR2 SASEGT. CDR3 length equals 12 residues. The CDR3 DNA sequence: TGTGCCAGCAGGGACGCCCAAGCCGAAGCTTTCTTT. It codes for CASRDAQAEAFF.

CDR3 region: CASSERTVVGSGANVLTF. CDR3 DNA sequence: TGTGCCAGCAGTGAAAGGACAGTGGTAGGTTCTGGGGCCAACGTCCTGACTTTC. The chain recombines TRBV27 with TRBJ2-6; possible D gene TRBD1, 6 bases. CDR1 and CDR2 (germline): MNHEY, SMNVEV (reference sequence). Trimming took 5 bases from V and 1 from J, leaving 18 bases between them. The CDR3 runs 18 residues.

Regarding this clonotype: This may come from a read error, since a much larger clone is one base off. The chain uses TRBV7-6 and TRBJ2-1; D remains unclear. CDR1 SGHVS and CDR2 FNYEAQ come from the germline V gene. The CDR3 covers 11 residues. CDR3 in DNA: TGTTCCAGCAGCCCCGGTGGTGAGCAGTTCTTC. As protein: CSSSPGGEQFF.

This clonotype was counted ten times or more. The chain joins TRBV5-1 to TRBJ2-3; D is unclear. Trimming cost V 2 bases and J 0 bases, with 10 bases left between them. Germline V gene sequence: CDR1 SGHRS, CDR2 YFSETQ. This CDR3 comprises 15 residues. In nucleotides, the CDR3 is TGCGCCAGCAGCTTAGTGCAGAAAAGCACAGATACGCAGTATTTT. This codes for CASSLVQKSTDTQYF.

This clonotype was seen repeatedly, ten times or more. The rearrangement links TRBV20-1 to TRBJ2-1; 16 bases match TRBD2. Germline lookup yields CDR1 DFQATT and CDR2 SNEGSKA (reference sequence). Unmatched junction bases numbered 1, after V lost 4 bases and J lost 7 bases. The length of the CDR3 is 14 residues. The CDR3 is CSAKGLAGGNEQFF. CDR3 bases: TGCAGTGCTAAGGGACTAGCGGGAGGGAATGAGCAGTTCTTC.

In its sample, this clonotype was seen many times. This chain uses TRBV6-2 or TRBV6-3 with TRBJ2-7, with TRBD2 matching over 7 bases. The germline CDR1 and CDR2 sequences are MNHEY and SVGEGT. Trimming at V came to 1 base and at J to 4 bases, leaving 4 bases not matched to a gene. CDR3 length equals 14 residues. CDR3 sequence (DNA): TGTGCCAGCAGTTACTGGACTAGTGGGTACGAGCAGTACTTC. Amino acids: CASSYWTSGYEQYF.

In its sample, this clonotype was seen many times. The chain uses TRBV9 and TRBJ2-2; 8 nucleotides line up with TRBD2. CDR1 SGDLS and CDR2 YYNGEE come from the germline V gene. The ends lost 0 bases at V and 5 bases at J; junction bases unmatched: 6. The CDR3 covers 16 residues. CDR3 coding DNA: TGTGCCAGCAGCGTAGCCTCCAGCGGGAGTACCGGGGAGCTGTTTTTT. Its protein is CASSVASSGSTGELFF.

V gene TRBV6-5 combines with J gene TRBJ2-1; 7 nucleotides agree with TRBD2. Germline V gene lookup returns CDR1 MNHEY and CDR2 SVGAGI. V dropped 0 bases and J dropped 4; count of bases not matched to a gene: 6. The CDR3 length is 16 residues. The CDR3 DNA reads TGTGCCAGCAGTTACTCTGCTAGCGGAGTATACAATGAGCAGTTCTTC. Translated: CASSYSASGVYNEQFF.

The table lists this clonotype with many counts. The chain carries TRBV5-3 and TRBJ2-3; 9 nucleotides match TRBD1. TRBV5-3 is designated an ORF whose function remains uncertain. The V segment lost 8 bases and the J segment 3 bases; nucleotides outside the gene matches: 7. The CDR3 contains 14 residues. DNA of the CDR3: TGTGCCAGCAGCCCCGGGACAGGGACAGATACGCAGTATTTT. It yields the protein CASSPGTGTDTQYF.

This clonotype appeared many times. The chain employs TRBV6-5 and TRBJ1-5; weak D call: TRBD1 (5 bases). The CDR3 runs to 14 residues. CDR1 and CDR2 from the germline V gene are MNHEY and SVGAGI. V lost 6 bases, J lost 2 bases, and 11 bases lay in between. The CDR3 loop reads CASSEQGGNQPQHF. The DNA of the CDR3 is TGTGCCAGCAGCGAGCAGGGCGGCAATCAGCCCCAGCATTTT.

This clonotype was picked up many times. This rearrangement joins TRBV12-3 or TRBV12-4 to TRBJ2-5, with D perhaps TRBD1 (6 bases). CDR3 size: 14 residues. Trimming removed 5 bases at V and 5 bases at J, with 15 bases between. The DNA for the CDR3 is TGTGCCAGCAGTCCGACAGGTTTCGTGGAGACCCAGTACTTC. It encodes CASSPTGFVETQYF.

This clonotype was observed many times. The gene calls are TRBV20-1 and TRBJ2-3, with TRBD2 identical over 8 bases. Germline loops: CDR1 DFQATT, CDR2 SNEGSKA (reference sequence). There are 15 residues in the CDR3. V was clipped by 6 bases and J by 1 base; unmatched bases: 9. Here the CDR3 DNA reads TGCAGTGCCCATGTTAGCGGGAAGGGCACAGATACGCAGTATTTT. This gives the protein CSAHVSGKGTDTQYF.

This clonotype was recorded many times. V is TRBV9 and J is TRBJ2-3; D not certain. The CDR3 contains 13 residues. CDR1 and CDR2 from the germline V gene are SGDLS and YYNGEE. V dropped 4 bases and J dropped 1 base, with 7 bases sitting between them. The CDR3 sequence is CASSSPGTDTQYF. The CDR3 DNA follows: TGTGCCAGCAGCAGTCCGGGCACAGATACGCAGTATTTT.

This clonotype was observed many times. This chain links TRBV28 with TRBJ2-2; tentatively, D is TRBD2 (6 bases). V gave up 3 bases and J gave up 1 base, with 15 bases separating them. This CDR3 is built from 17 residues. Germline CDR1 and CDR2: MDHEN and SYDVKM. The CDR3 coding sequence is TGTGCCAGCAGTTTTCTGGGAGGAGCCCAGAACACCGGGGAGCTGTTTTTT. Translated, it gives CASSFLGGAQNTGELFF.

In this sample, this clonotype turned up many times. The chain recombines TRBV7-9 with TRBJ2-7, with 8 nucleotides matching TRBD2. V lost 5 bases and J lost 0; bases outside the gene matches: 9. Germline CDR1 SEHNR, CDR2 FQNEAQ (reference sequence). This CDR3 comprises 16 residues. CDR3 region: CASSISGGGTSYEQYF. Here the CDR3 DNA reads TGTGCCAGCAGCATAAGTGGCGGGGGGACCTCCTACGAGCAGTACTTC.

The gene calls are TRBV20-1 and TRBJ2-1; no reliable D call. Per the germline V gene, CDR1 is DFQATT and CDR2 is SNEGSKA (reference sequence). V gave up 3 bases and J gave up 10 bases, with 10 bases separating them. CDR3 size: 11 residues. The CDR3 reads CSASGEREQFF. The CDR3 nucleotides are TGCAGTGCTAGCGGCGAGAGGGAGCAGTTCTTC.

This clonotype was seen many times. V is TRBV20-1 and J is TRBJ2-1; D is ambiguous. Trimming took off 7 bases at V and 10 bases at J, with 11 bases between the two ends. CDR1 and CDR2 (germline): DFQATT, SNEGSKA (reference sequence). The CDR3 covers 10 residues. The CDR3 DNA reads TGCAGTGATCCTCACGGAGAGCAGTTCTTC. Translating gives CSDPHGEQFF.